This T cell receptor beta chain was recovered during a study of blood T cell repertoires in COVID-19. Study-wide context: In each case, the material was cDNA or gDNA derived from T cells, B-cell-depleted T cells, or PBMCs.

V lost 10 bases and J lost 4; bases outside the gene matches: 10. Germline CDR1 is SNHLY and CDR2 is FYNNEI. This CDR3 spans 16 amino acids. Original data processing: Quantification of nucleated cells was approximated via reference gene primer amplification. Clones were read by immunoSEQ multiplex PCR, and TCRdb kept only the in-frame ones, dropping some. That table gives V, J and clone size, and the DNA gave D and trimming. The repertoire holds 80,000 to 100,000 clones, with around 72% as singletons. Followed longitudinally, the Seattle patients had been enrolled during active infection. Sequencing was done on a sample of peripheral blood. The rearrangement links TRBV2 to TRBJ2-3; 14 positions agree with TRBD2. The sequence came from a man between 65 and 80 years old with COVID-19, enrolled during active disease. The CDR3 here is CANRRGLAGGPDTQYF. In DNA, the CDR3 is TGTGCCAACCGACGAGGACTAGCGGGAGGCCCAGATACGCAGTATTTT. Supplemented by reference TRBV2 and TRBJ2-3, the full variable domain reads EPEVTQTPSHQVTQMGQEVILRCVPISNHLYFYWYRQILGQKVEFLVSFYNNEISEKSEIFDDQFSVERPDGSNFTLKIRSTKLEDSAMYFCANRRGLAGGPDTQYFGPGTRLTVL.